This T cell receptor (beta chain) derives from a study of cytomegalovirus exposure and HLA in healthy donors. Overall study: A preliminary data release comprised tens of millions of unique TCRs obtained from HLA-typed donors.

Whole-study findings and limits: About 87% or about 30% of the time was how often most TCR beta V segments were productive, according to an earlier analysis.

Trimming at V came to 4 bases and at J to 4 bases, leaving 8 bases not matched to a gene. The CDR3 is made up of 15 amino acids. CDR1 and CDR2 (germline): SQVTM, ANQGSEA. The PCR contained 60 Vbeta and 13 Jbeta primers. Here immunoSEQ multiplex PCR was the method, and the copy in TCRdb shows in-frame clones only, minus some. The sample holds 150,000 to 200,000 clones. With respect to this clone: What it recognizes is unknown.

This sequence was found in a woman younger than 30 in good health and CMV-seropositive. This chain connects TRBV29-1 to TRBJ2-3, with TRBD2 identical over 10 bases. The sample was PBMCs. Here the CDR3 reads CSVASSGGASDTQYF. The DNA of the CDR3 is TGCAGCGTTGCGTCGAGCGGGGGGGCCTCAGATACGCAGTATTTT.